This TCR beta chain was sequenced during a study of CD8 T cells in ankylosing spondylitis. Each CDR3 protein is one row after TCRdb ran MiXCR on the 5' RACE reads. Of 200,000 or so distinct CDR3 sequences detected, under 15% appear once; the ten largest clones hold approximately 10%. This clonotype turned up a few times. The CDR3 contains 15 residues. V was pared by 6 bases and J by 1 base, with 13 bases between. The germline gives CDR1 MNHNS, CDR2 SASEGT. The chain recombines TRBV6-1 with TRBJ1-5; D may be TRBD1 (6 bases). Sample: blood, either unsorted or a sorted T cell fraction (not recorded which). This clonotype originated in a female donor with ankylosing spondylitis or in good health (not recorded which). The CDR3 sequence is CASSQGGASNQPQHF. Here the CDR3 DNA reads TGTGCCAGCAGCCAAGGGGGTGCAAGCAATCAGCCCCAGCATTTT.